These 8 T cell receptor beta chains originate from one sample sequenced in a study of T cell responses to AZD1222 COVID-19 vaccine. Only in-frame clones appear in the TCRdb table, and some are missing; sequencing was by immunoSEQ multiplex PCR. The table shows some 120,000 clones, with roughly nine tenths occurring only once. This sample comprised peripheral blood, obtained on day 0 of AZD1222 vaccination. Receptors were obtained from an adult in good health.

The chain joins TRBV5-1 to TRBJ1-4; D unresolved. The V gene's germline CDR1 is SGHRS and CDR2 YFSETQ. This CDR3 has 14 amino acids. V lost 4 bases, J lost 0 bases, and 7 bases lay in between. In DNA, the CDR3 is TGCGCCAGCAGCGAAGGGTCAACTAATGAAAAACTGTTTTTT. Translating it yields CASSEGSTNEKLFF.

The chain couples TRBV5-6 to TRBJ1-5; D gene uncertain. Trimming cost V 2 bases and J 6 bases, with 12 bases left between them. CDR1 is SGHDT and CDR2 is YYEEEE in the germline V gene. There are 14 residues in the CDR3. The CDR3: CASSFYGVGQPQHF. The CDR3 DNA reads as TGTGCCAGCAGCTTTTACGGGGTCGGTCAGCCCCAGCATTTT.

CDR3 loop: CASSFPRPTSRRHNEQFF. CDR3 bases: TGTGCCAGCAGCTTCCCCCGCCCGACTAGTAGACGGCACAATGAGCAGTTCTTC. J is TRBJ2-1 and V is TRBV7-8; D might be TRBD2 (6 bases). Per germline, CDR1 SGHVS and CDR2 FQNEAQ. Deletions cut 3 bases from V and 5 bases from J, with 23 bases between. The CDR3 length is 18 residues.

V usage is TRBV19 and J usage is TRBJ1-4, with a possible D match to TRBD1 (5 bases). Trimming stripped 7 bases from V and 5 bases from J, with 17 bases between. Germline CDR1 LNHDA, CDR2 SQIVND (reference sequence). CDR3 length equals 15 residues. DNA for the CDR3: TGTGCCAGTATCCGACGAAGGGGCGGAAATGAAAAACTGTTTTTT. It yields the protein CASIRRRGGNEKLFF.

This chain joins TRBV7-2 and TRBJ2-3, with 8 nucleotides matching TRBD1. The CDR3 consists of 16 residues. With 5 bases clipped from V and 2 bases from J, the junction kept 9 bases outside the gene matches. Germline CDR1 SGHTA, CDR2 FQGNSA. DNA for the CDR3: TGTGCCAGCAGCCCACCCGGACAGGGATACACAGATACGCAGTATTTT. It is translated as CASSPPGQGYTDTQYF.

The chain's CDR3 is CARSPLRGTSSYEQYF. The CDR3 region has the DNA TGTGCCAGAAGCCCCCTGCGGGGGACGAGCTCCTACGAGCAGTACTTC. The chain carries TRBV5-3 and TRBJ2-7; 7 bases align to TRBD2. TRBV5-3 carries the ORF label, with uncertain function. The CDR3 spans 16 residues. The trim removed 4 bases at V and 0 bases at J, leaving 10 bases unmatched.

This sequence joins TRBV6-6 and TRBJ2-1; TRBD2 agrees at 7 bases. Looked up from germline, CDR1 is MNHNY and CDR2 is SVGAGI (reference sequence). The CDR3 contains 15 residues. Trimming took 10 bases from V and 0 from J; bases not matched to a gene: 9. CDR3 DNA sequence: TGTGCCACCATCGAAGCGGGGAGCTCCTACAATGAGCAGTTCTTC. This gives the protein CATIEAGSSYNEQFF.

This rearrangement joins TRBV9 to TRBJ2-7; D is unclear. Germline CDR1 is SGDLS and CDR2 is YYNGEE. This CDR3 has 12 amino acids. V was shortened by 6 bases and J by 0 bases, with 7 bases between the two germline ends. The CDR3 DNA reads TGTGCCAGCACCCAAAACTCCTACGAGCAGTACTTC. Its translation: CASTQNSYEQYF. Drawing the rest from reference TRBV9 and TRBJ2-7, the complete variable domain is DSGVTQTPKHLITATGQRVTLRCSPRSGDLSVYWYQQSLDQGLQFLIQYYNGEERAKGNILERFSAQQFPDLHSELNLSSLELGDSALYFCASTQNSYEQYFGPGTRLTVT.